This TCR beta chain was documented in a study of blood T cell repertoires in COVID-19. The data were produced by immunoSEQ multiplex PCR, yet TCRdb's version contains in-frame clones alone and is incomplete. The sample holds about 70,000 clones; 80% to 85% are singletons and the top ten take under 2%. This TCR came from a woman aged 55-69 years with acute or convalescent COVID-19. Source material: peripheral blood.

The DNA of the CDR3 is TGTGCCAGCTCACCACAGCGGGGGGACAATGAGCAGTTCTTC. Amino acids: CASSPQRGDNEQFF. The gene calls are TRBV18 and TRBJ2-1; 9 bases fit TRBD2. V was pared by 1 base and J by 5 bases, with 0 bases of the junction left unmatched. The CDR3 is 14 residues long. Germline V CDR1 and CDR2: KGHSH, LQKENI.